Listed below are T cell receptor beta chains from one sample, sequenced in a study of shared clonotypes between healthy human individuals. Clones were sequenced by immunoSEQ multiplex PCR, and TCRdb holds only the in-frame ones, with some missing. The table records roughly 1 million clones, around three quarters of them present only once. The sample was memory CD4+ T cells from PBMCs. These receptors all stem from a man younger than 35 in good health. Some clones in this sample may be carry-over from other donors' samples. Both conserved end residues are part of each CDR3. A D gene is named only where the DNA matches it firmly. Size values are once, few and many counts, or a class for expanded clones, and some rows have none.

j_call v_call clone_size d_call cdr3_nt cdr3_aa
TRBJ2-1 TRBV9 . . TGTGCCAGCAGCGTACGAGGGAGCCACTCCTACAATGAGCAGTTCTTC CASSVRGSHSYNEQFF
TRBJ2-3 TRBV4-1 . . TGCGCCAGCAGCCAAGATGGGAGAGTGGATACGCAGTATTTT CASSQDGRVDTQYF
TRBJ2-7 TRBV7-9 . TRBD1 TGTGCCAGCAGCTTAGTCGGCACAGGGGAAACCTACGAGCAGTACTTC CASSLVGTGETYEQYF
TRBJ2-7 TRBV13 . TRBD2 TGTGCCAGCAGCACCAGACTAGCGGGGGACCTGTACGAGCAGTACTTC CASSTRLAGDLYEQYF
TRBJ1-4 TRBV28 few . TGTGCCAGCCAGAATAGGGGGTTTCCAACTAATGAAAAACTGTTTTTT CASQNRGFPTNEKLFF
TRBJ2-1 TRBV2 . . TGTGCCAGCAGCCGGCTAGGGGTCTACAATGAGCAGTTCTTC CASSRLGVYNEQFF
TRBJ1-2 TRBV6-1 many TRBD1 TGTGCCAGCAGACACGGACAGGGGGATGGCTACACCTTC CASRHGQGDGYTF
TRBJ1-1 TRBV7-9 . . TGTGCCAGCAGCTTAGCTCACCCGGCAGTGCCATTGTACACTGAAGCTTTCTTT CASSLAHPAVPLYTEAFF
TRBJ2-5 TRBV19 . . TGTGCCAGGTGGTGGGGCCCCCAAGAGACCCAGTACTTC CARWWGPQETQYF
TRBJ1-4 TRBV9 . . TGTGCCAGCAGCGTAGGAGGGAGAGCGACCGAAAAACTGTTTTTT CASSVGGRATEKLFF
TRBJ2-7 TRBV15 . . TGTGCCACCAGCAGAGAACTCCGGAGCTCCTACGAGCAGTACTTC CATSRELRSSYEQYF
TRBJ2-3 TRBV9 few . TGTGCCAGCAGCGCGGACGGGGGGCGCCTCACAGATACGCAGTATTTT CASSADGGRLTDTQYF
TRBJ2-5 TRBV21-1 . . TGTGCCAGCAGCCGACTAGCGGACCCTGGGGAGACCCAGTACTTC CASSRLADPGETQYF
TRBJ1-1 TRBV30 . . TGTGCCTGGAGTGGGCCGCAGAACACTGAAGCTTTCTTC CAWSGPQNTEAFF
TRBJ2-7 TRBV7-9 . . TGTGCCAGCAGCTTATGGTACGGGGAATACGCCGAGCAGTACTTC CASSLWYGEYAEQYF
TRBJ2-5 TRBV29-1 . . TGCAGCGTCACTCAATCCGGTTTAGGGCGGGAGACCCAGTACTTC CSVTQSGLGRETQYF
TRBJ2-4 TRBV5-4 . . TGTGCCAGCAGCTCGGGCAGAGAAGACATTCAGTACTTC CASSSGREDIQYF
TRBJ2-7 TRBV15 once . TGTGCCACCAGCAGGCAACAGACTGACGAGCAGTACTTC CATSRQQTDEQYF
TRBJ2-1 TRBV2 few TRBD2 TGTGCCAGCAGCGAGGGACTAGCGGGAGTTGATGAGCAGTTCTTC CASSEGLAGVDEQFF
TRBJ1-5 TRBV27 . . TGTGCCAGCAGTTTAAACAGGGATAGCAATCAGCCCCAGCATTTT CASSLNRDSNQPQHF
TRBJ1-5 TRBV10-3 . . TGTGCCATCAGTGATAGTAAGGGAATGGATCAGCCCCAGCATTTT CAISDSKGMDQPQHF
TRBJ2-7 TRBV28 . TRBD1 TGTGCCAGCACCCCCGTCCGGGGACAGGGGAGCTACGAGCAGTACTTC CASTPVRGQGSYEQYF
TRBJ2-7 TRBV4-1 . . TGCGCCAGCAGCTGGGGATTCAGCTCCTACGAGCAGTACTTC CASSWGFSSYEQYF
TRBJ2-7 TRBV6-1 . TRBD1 TGTGCCAGCAGTGAAGGTACCAGGGGGTACGAGCAGTACTTC CASSEGTRGYEQYF
TRBJ1-2 TRBV5-4 few . TGTGCCAGCAGCTTGGACAGTAACTATGGCTACACCTTC CASSLDSNYGYTF
TRBJ2-5 TRBV7-6 . . TGTGCCAGCAGCTTAGGGAGAGGAGAGACCCAGTACTTC CASSLGRGETQYF
TRBJ1-2 TRBV13 . . TGTGCCAGCGGATCTCTGACAGTCCGGGGCTGGGGCTACACCTTC CASGSLTVRGWGYTF
TRBJ1-1 TRBV11-2 . TRBD1 TGTGCCAGCAGCTTCCGAGGGTCCGGACAGGGAGCGGCTTTCTTT CASSFRGSGQGAAFF
TRBJ2-3 TRBV19 . TRBD2 TGTGCCAGTAGCCCCCGCGGGAGTCCCCGCACAGATACGCAGTATTTT CASSPRGSPRTDTQYF
TRBJ2-1 TRBV5-1 . . TGCGCCAGCAGCTGGAATCCTAGACATGTTGGGTACAATGAGCAGTTCTTC CASSWNPRHVGYNEQFF
TRBJ1-1 TRBV6-6 . TRBD1 TGTGCCAGCAGTTACCGGACAGGGAGGGAAGAAGCTTTCTTT CASSYRTGREEAFF
TRBJ2-6 TRBV7-3 . TRBD2 TGTGCCAGCAGCTTAAGGGGAGGGTCTGGGGCCAACGTCCTGACTTTC CASSLRGGSGANVLTF
TRBJ2-7 TRBV6-5 . . TGTGCCAGCAGGTTAAGCGGCCCCTACGAGCAGTACTTC CASRLSGPYEQYF
TRBJ2-5 TRBV9 . TRBD1 TGTGCCAGCAGCGGGGGACAGGGTAAGAAGACCCAGTACTTC CASSGGQGKKTQYF
TRBJ2-7 TRBV7-8 . . TGTGCCAGCAGCTTAGCAGCGGGCTACGAGCAGTACTTC CASSLAAGYEQYF
TRBJ1-1 TRBV28 few . TGTGCCGCTGGGAACACTGAAGCTTTCTTT CAAGNTEAFF
TRBJ1-1 TRBV5-1 . . TGCGCCAGCAGCGCCCCGGGACACGGGACTGAAGCTTTCTTT CASSAPGHGTEAFF
TRBJ2-7 TRBV7-2 . TRBD2 TGTGCCAGCGGAACCGGGACTAGCTCCTACGAGCAGTACTTC CASGTGTSSYEQYF
TRBJ1-1 TRBV5-1 . . TGCGCCAGCAAATTATGGCAGGGGAACACTGAAGCTTTCTTT CASKLWQGNTEAFF
TRBJ1-5 TRBV5-4 . . TGTGCCAGCAGCTTAGACGTGGGGAGCAATCAGCCCCAGCATTTT CASSLDVGSNQPQHF
TRBJ2-5 TRBV11-3 . . TGTGCCAGCAGCCGACACTCGCAAGAGACCCAGTACTTC CASSRHSQETQYF
TRBJ2-7 TRBV7-2 . TRBD1 TGTGCCAGCAGCCATCGACAGGGGGTCGAGCAGTACTTC CASSHRQGVEQYF
TRBJ1-2 TRBV19 once . TGTGCCAGTAGTAGCCGGGACCCTACCCTCTATGGCTACACCTTC CASSSRDPTLYGYTF
TRBJ2-1 TRBV28 . . TGTGCCAGCAGTACCCGGAAGGGGATTGAGGATGAGCAGTTCTTC CASSTRKGIEDEQFF
TRBJ1-2 TRBV30 . . TGTGTCTGGAGTGTAGTCGCCTATGGCTACACCTTC CVWSVVAYGYTF
TRBJ1-4 TRBV19 . . TGTGCCAGTAGTCGGACAGTCGATGAAAAACTGTTTTTT CASSRTVDEKLFF
TRBJ2-1 TRBV5-5 . TRBD2 TGTGCCAGCAGCTTGGTCGGGGGAGGGGACAATGAGCAGTTCTTC CASSLVGGGDNEQFF
TRBJ1-4 TRBV28 . TRBD1 TGTGCCAGCAGTTCCCAGACAGGGATTAATGAAAAACTGTTTTTT CASSSQTGINEKLFF
TRBJ2-2 TRBV5-4 . . TGTGCCAGCAGCTTGGGGCGCACCGGGGAGCTGTTTTTT CASSLGRTGELFF
TRBJ1-1 TRBV5-4 . . TGTGCCAGCAGTGGGATCACAGGGAACACTGAAGCTTTCTTT CASSGITGNTEAFF
TRBJ1-5 TRBV19 few . TGTGCCAGTAGTCCCGGACGGGGGCGGCCCCAGCATTTT CASSPGRGRPQHF
TRBJ1-2 TRBV28 . . TGTGCCAGCAGGGCCGGGGCGCGCTACACCTTC CASRAGARYTF
TRBJ2-5 TRBV2 . TRBD1 TGTGCCAGCAGTCCTAACAGGGGGCAAGAGACCCAGTACTTC CASSPNRGQETQYF
TRBJ2-5 TRBV4-2 . . TGTGCCAGCAGCAAGCACTCAGGGTCGCGGGAGACCCAGTACTTC CASSKHSGSRETQYF
TRBJ2-1 TRBV6-8 . . TGTGCCAGCAGGCCCAGGGGTCCAGGAGCAGGCCGAGAGGGTGAGCAGTTCTTC CASRPRGPGAGREGEQFF
TRBJ2-1 TRBV28 . . TGTGCCACCCGGCCTTCTTTGCGGCGACAGCAGCAGTTCTTC CATRPSLRRQQQFF
TRBJ1-2 TRBV7-9 few . TGTGCCAGCAGCTCCACCATAAACTATGGCTACACCTTC CASSSTINYGYTF
TRBJ1-4 TRBV7-9 . . TGTGCCAGCAGCTCAAGGACTAATGAAAAACTGTTTTTT CASSSRTNEKLFF
TRBJ1-2 TRBV7-3 . . TGTGCCAGCAGCTTAACCAGGGACGGGAACTATGGCTACACCTTC CASSLTRDGNYGYTF